Listed below are T cell receptor beta chains from one sample, sequenced in a study of cytomegalovirus exposure and HLA in healthy donors. Some clones are missing from TCRdb's copy, which holds only in-frame ones; the method was immunoSEQ multiplex PCR. The sample contains some 150,000 clones, 78% of which appear only once. Sequencing input: PBMCs. Receptor source: a man aged 35 to 55 in good health and CMV-seropositive. Both conserved end residues are part of each CDR3. Each record gives: clone size, V gene, J gene, D gene, CDR3 protein, CDR3 DNA. A D gene is named only where the DNA matches it firmly. Only part of the rows carry a size: once, few, many, or a class if the clone is expanded.

clone_size: NA
v_call: TRBV27
j_call: TRBJ2-7
d_call: TRBD2
cdr3_aa: CASSLAGASYEQYF
cdr3_nt: TGTGCCAGCAGCCTAGCGGGAGCAAGTTACGAGCAGTACTTC

clone_size: once
v_call: TRBV6-1
j_call: TRBJ1-1
d_call: NA
cdr3_aa: CASSFYGGDTEAFF
cdr3_nt: TGTGCCAGCAGTTTCTACGGGGGGGACACTGAAGCTTTCTTT

clone_size: NA
v_call: TRBV19
j_call: TRBJ2-1
d_call: NA
cdr3_aa: CASSIVTVSYNEQFF
cdr3_nt: TGTGCCAGTAGTATAGTTACAGTTTCCTACAATGAGCAGTTCTTC

clone_size: NA
v_call: TRBV6-6
j_call: TRBJ2-7
d_call: TRBD2
cdr3_aa: CASSDKTSGNYEQYF
cdr3_nt: TGTGCCAGCTCTGACAAGACTAGCGGGAACTACGAGCAGTACTTC

clone_size: NA
v_call: TRBV7-3
j_call: TRBJ2-2
d_call: NA
cdr3_aa: CASSSTGTLNTGELFF
cdr3_nt: TGTGCCAGCAGCTCTACCGGGACTTTGAACACCGGGGAGCTGTTTTTT

clone_size: NA
v_call: TRBV6-4
j_call: TRBJ1-5
d_call: NA
cdr3_aa: CASSLDSNQPQHF
cdr3_nt: TGTGCCAGCAGCCTAGATAGCAATCAGCCCCAGCATTTT

clone_size: NA
v_call: TRBV5-4
j_call: TRBJ2-3
d_call: TRBD2
cdr3_aa: CASSLGLAGRGTDTQYF
cdr3_nt: TGTGCCAGCAGCTTGGGACTAGCGGGACGAGGGACAGATACGCAGTATTTT

clone_size: NA
v_call: TRBV11-3
j_call: TRBJ2-1
d_call: TRBD2
cdr3_aa: CASSQGTSGSDEQFF
cdr3_nt: TGTGCCAGCAGCCAAGGGACTAGCGGGAGCGATGAGCAGTTCTTC

clone_size: NA
v_call: TRBV7-6
j_call: TRBJ2-3
d_call: TRBD2
cdr3_aa: CASSQTAGHVADTQYF
cdr3_nt: TGTGCCAGCAGCCAAACAGCGGGGCATGTCGCAGATACGCAGTATTTT

clone_size: NA
v_call: TRBV30
j_call: TRBJ1-3
d_call: NA
cdr3_aa: CAWSEQFSGNTIYF
cdr3_nt: TGTGCCTGGAGCGAACAATTCTCTGGAAACACCATATATTTT

clone_size: NA
v_call: TRBV5-1
j_call: TRBJ1-4
d_call: TRBD1
cdr3_aa: CASSLAGGTTNEKLFF
cdr3_nt: TGCGCCAGCAGCTTGGCAGGGGGCACAACTAATGAAAAACTGTTTTTT

clone_size: NA
v_call: TRBV7-9
j_call: TRBJ1-4
d_call: NA
cdr3_aa: CASSLVSGISEKLFF
cdr3_nt: TGTGCCAGCAGCTTAGTGTCGGGGATAAGTGAAAAACTGTTTTTT

clone_size: few
v_call: TRBV2
j_call: TRBJ2-1
d_call: NA
cdr3_aa: CASSGPGLMYNEQFF
cdr3_nt: TGTGCCAGCAGTGGTCCGGGACTGATGTACAATGAGCAGTTCTTC

clone_size: few
v_call: TRBV10-3
j_call: TRBJ1-1
d_call: TRBD1
cdr3_aa: CAISSGGTEAFF
cdr3_nt: TGTGCCATCAGTTCAGGGGGCACTGAAGCTTTCTTT

clone_size: NA
v_call: TRBV10-3
j_call: TRBJ2-7
d_call: TRBD1
cdr3_aa: CAISQGDSSYEQYF
cdr3_nt: TGTGCCATCAGCCAGGGGGACAGCTCCTACGAGCAGTACTTC